Below are 8 T cell receptor beta chains sequenced from a single sample in a study of blood T cell repertoires in COVID-19. The repertoire was sequenced with immunoSEQ multiplex PCR; TCRdb's copy has only in-frame clones and lacks some. The sample has 230,000 or so clones, roughly four fifths seen once. Sequencing used PBMCs or T cells enriched from blood (not recorded which). The receptors stem from a man aged 50 to 60 who had recovered from COVID-19.

This clone was found a few times. The rearrangement uses TRBV6-1 and TRBJ1-6, with D possibly matching TRBD1 (6 bases). This CDR3 has 16 residues. Between the trimmed V and J ends, which lost 2 bases and 6 bases, there was a span of 14 bases. Germline lookup yields CDR1 MNHNS and CDR2 SASEGT. CDR3 sequence: CASSEYAGATNSPLHF. In DNA, the CDR3 is TGTGCCAGCAGTGAATATGCGGGGGCTACTAATTCACCCCTCCACTTT.

The chain uses TRBV18 and TRBJ2-5; 8 nucleotides match TRBD2. Losses at the gene ends were 3 bases for V and 1 base for J; bases not matched to a gene: 7. This CDR3 has 16 residues. Per germline, CDR1 KGHSH and CDR2 LQKENI. The CDR3 here is CASSPTGTSGQETQYF. The CDR3 DNA follows: TGTGCCAGCTCACCGACGGGGACTAGTGGCCAAGAGACCCAGTACTTC.

This clone was observed a few times. This sequence joins TRBV29-1 and TRBJ1-2; possibly TRBD1 for D (6 bases). This CDR3 has 15 amino acids. V was pared by 4 bases and J by 4 bases, with 19 bases between. Germline-derived CDR1 and CDR2 are SQVTM and ANQGSEA. The CDR3 nucleotides read TGCAGCGTTGTCCCTGAATGGCAGGGGAGCTATGGCTACACCTTC. This sequence encodes CSVVPEWQGSYGYTF.

The J gene is TRBJ1-6, the V gene TRBV5-1, with D maybe TRBD1 (5 bases). CDR1 is SGHRS, CDR2 YFSETQ, per germline. Trimming stripped 5 bases from V and 8 bases from J, with 20 bases between. The CDR3 is made up of 16 amino acids. CDR3 nucleotide sequence: TGCGCCAGCAGGCCTTCAGGGTCTGGGTATTATTCACCCCTCCACTTT. Protein sequence: CASRPSGSGYYSPLHF.

The rearrangement uses TRBV9 and TRBJ1-2, with TRBD1 matching 7 bases. The CDR3 runs to 14 residues. Germline assignment: CDR1 SGDLS and CDR2 YYNGEE. The V gene end was trimmed by 0 bases and the J gene end by 6 bases; junction bases not matched to a gene: 5. CDR3: CASSVEGTEHGYTF. DNA for the CDR3: TGTGCCAGCAGCGTAGAGGGGACAGAACATGGCTACACCTTC.

The rearrangement uses TRBV7-2 and TRBJ2-3, with 7 nucleotides matching TRBD2. Germline assignment: CDR1 SGHTA and CDR2 FQGNSA. Germline trimming cut 3 bases from V and 1 base from J; bases unmatched to any gene: 4. The CDR3 is made up of 15 amino acids. The CDR3 spells CASSFGTTGTDTQYF. Written as DNA, the CDR3 is TGTGCCAGCAGCTTCGGGACTACCGGCACAGATACGCAGTATTTT.

The rearrangement links TRBV18 to TRBJ2-1; 9 bases are a match to TRBD2. The ends lost 3 bases at V and 5 bases at J; junction bases unmatched: 8. CDR1 KGHSH and CDR2 LQKENI come from the germline V gene. There are 16 residues in the CDR3. CDR3 in DNA: TGTGCCAGCTCACCTGCGGGGATAGCGGGGGACAATGAGCAGTTCTTC. It encodes CASSPAGIAGDNEQFF.

The V and J genes are TRBV6-2 or TRBV6-3 and TRBJ1-2, with unresolved D. The CDR3 runs 13 residues. V shed 3 bases and J shed 4 bases, with 9 bases lying between them. CDR1 is MNHEY and CDR2 is SVGEGT in the germline V gene. The CDR3 DNA reads as TGTGCCAGCAGTTATGGCGGTTCCTATGGCTACACCTTC. It is translated as CASSYGGSYGYTF.